This T cell receptor beta chain was observed in a study of T cell clones after liver transplantation. About the study: A pre-transplant mixed lymphocyte reaction with TCRbeta sequencing defined graft-donor-reactive clones followed in post-transplant blood. The study's findings and limits: Low donor cell numbers restricted donor-reactive repertoire measurement in a couple of subjects.

This CDR3 comprises 14 residues. The ends were cut back, 5 bases at V and 5 bases at J, with 10 bases in the middle. Germline values: CDR1 MNHEY, CDR2 SMNVEV (reference sequence). Comments on this clone: Its antigen is unidentified.

Data came from immunoSEQ multiplex PCR; TCRdb stores just in-frame clones and leaves some out. The sample has some 9,000 clones, over 55% seen once. The source material was CD8+ T cells from blood, sampled at the approximately 16-month timepoint. The chain recombines TRBV27 with TRBJ1-6; a possible D gene is TRBD1 (6 bases). The source is a human patient who received a liver transplant. Some T cells may be supplied by the graft donor. The CDR3 protein is CASSLQGNNSPLHF. In nucleotides, the CDR3 is TGTGCCAGCAGTCTACAGGGCAATAATTCACCCCTCCACTTT.